This entry features one TCR beta chain sequence. The entry originates in a study of blood T cell repertoires in COVID-19. Study information: From T cells, B-cell-depleted T cells, or PBMCs came the material, which was cDNA or gDNA.

Source study methods: Amplified reference gene primers provided the basis for estimating nucleated cell counts. TCRdb keeps only in-frame clones here, not all; method: immunoSEQ multiplex PCR. V, J and clone size reflect that table, while D and trimming were determined from the DNA. The data hold some 120,000 clones, with approximately 81% observed a single time. Specimen: peripheral blood. The sequence was obtained from a man between 35 and 55 years old with acute or convalescent COVID-19.

This chain's CDR3 is CASSPPGVTSGNTIYF. CDR3 in DNA: TGTGCCAGCAGCCCTCCGGGAGTGACCTCTGGAAACACCATATATTTT. The V and J genes are TRBV6-2 or TRBV6-3 and TRBJ1-3; D remains ambiguous. The CDR3 loop spans 16 amino acids. The V and J ends lost 6 bases and 0 bases respectively, with 15 bases between them. The germline V gene encodes CDR1 MNHEY and CDR2 SVGEGT.